This T cell receptor (beta chain) is drawn from a study of regulatory T cells in long-lasting Graves disease. This CDR3 region has 15 residues. J was trimmed by 4 bases and V by 5 bases; bases with no gene match: 11. For TCR beta, libraries came from iRepertoire HTBI primers and Arm-PCR of CDR3 regions. TCRdb independently ran MiXCR on the multiplex PCR reads; one entry per CDR3 protein. Among 400,000 to 600,000 distinct CDR3 sequences listed, about 22% were seen once. This clonotype showed up many times. Antigen specificity is unknown. Sample time point: persistent/refractory GD, antithyroid drugs over 5 years with positive TRAb. PBMCs were the source of the RNA used for TCR sequencing. Notes on the study in general: There was favoring of TRBV28, TRBJ1-2 and TRBJ2-5 in persistent disease.

The source was peripheral blood mononuclear cells (PBMCs), collected when the disease was refractory, from a patient treated with antithyroid drugs. This chain joins TRBV12-3 or TRBV12-4 and TRBJ2-7, with 7 bases aligning to TRBD1. The receptor's source is a female donor with Graves disease. This CDR3 is CASSLRQGGEYEQYF. CDR3 coding DNA: TGTGCCAGCAGTCTAAGACAGGGTGGAGAATACGAGCAGTACTTC.